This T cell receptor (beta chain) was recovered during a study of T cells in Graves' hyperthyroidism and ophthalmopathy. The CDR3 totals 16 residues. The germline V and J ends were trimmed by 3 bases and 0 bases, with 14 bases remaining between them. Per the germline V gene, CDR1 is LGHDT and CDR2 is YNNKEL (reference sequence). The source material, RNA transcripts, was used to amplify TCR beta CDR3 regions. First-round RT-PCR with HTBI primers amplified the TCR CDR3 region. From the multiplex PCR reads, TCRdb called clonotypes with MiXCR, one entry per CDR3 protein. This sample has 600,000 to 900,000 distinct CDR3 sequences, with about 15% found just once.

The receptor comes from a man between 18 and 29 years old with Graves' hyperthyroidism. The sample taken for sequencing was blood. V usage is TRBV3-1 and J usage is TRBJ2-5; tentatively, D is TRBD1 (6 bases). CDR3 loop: CASSHLTGKYQETQYF. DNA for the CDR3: TGTGCCAGCAGCCATTTAACAGGGAAGTACCAAGAGACCCAGTACTTC.